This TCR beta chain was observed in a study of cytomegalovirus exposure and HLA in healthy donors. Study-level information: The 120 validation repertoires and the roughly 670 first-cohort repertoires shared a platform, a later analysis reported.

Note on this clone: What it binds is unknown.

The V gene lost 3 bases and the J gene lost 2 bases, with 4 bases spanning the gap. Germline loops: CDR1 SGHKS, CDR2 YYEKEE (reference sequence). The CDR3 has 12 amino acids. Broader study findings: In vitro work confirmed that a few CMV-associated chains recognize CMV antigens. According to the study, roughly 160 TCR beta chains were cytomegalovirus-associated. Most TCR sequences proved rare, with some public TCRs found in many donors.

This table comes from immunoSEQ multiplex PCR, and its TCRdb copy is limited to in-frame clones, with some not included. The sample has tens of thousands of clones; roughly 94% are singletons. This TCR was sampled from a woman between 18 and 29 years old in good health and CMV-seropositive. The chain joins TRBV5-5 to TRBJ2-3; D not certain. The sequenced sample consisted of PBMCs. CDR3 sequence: CASSSHTDTQYF. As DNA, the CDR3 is TGTGCCAGCAGCTCACACACAGATACGCAGTATTTT.